This TCR beta chain originates from a study of blood T cell repertoires in COVID-19. Study-level information: The United States, Italy and Spain were the sources of the acute and convalescent COVID-19 samples. Sources were T cells, B-cell-depleted T cells, or PBMCs; the material itself was cDNA or gDNA.

The germline gives CDR1 MDHEN, CDR2 SYDVKM. The germline V and J ends were trimmed by 2 bases and 0 bases, with 11 bases remaining between them. The CDR3 consists of 16 residues. Original processing methods: Estimated nucleated cell counts came from reference gene primer amplification. TCRdb's copy holds only in-frame clones and misses some; the assay was immunoSEQ multiplex PCR. V and J calls and clone size are as listed in that table; D and trimming were resolved from the DNA. Here the sample spans roughly 300,000 clones, under 90% being singletons. The sequence was obtained from a woman aged 60-75 years with active or convalescent COVID-19. The rearrangement uses TRBV28 and TRBJ1-3; perhaps TRBD1 as D (5 bases). Material: peripheral blood. The CDR3 nucleotides read TGTGCCAGCAGTTTAGGGCAGGGCTACTCTGGAAACACCATATATTTT. Its protein is CASSLGQGYSGNTIYF. Looking up the rest from reference TRBV28 and TRBJ1-3 gives the full variable domain: DVKVTQSSRYLVKRTGEKVFLECVQDMDHENMFWYRQDPGLGLRLIYFSYDVKMKEKGDIPEGYSVSREKKERFSLILESASTNQTSMYLCASSLGQGYSGNTIYFGEGSWLTVV.